This T cell receptor (beta chain) was recovered during a study of CD8 T cells in ankylosing spondylitis. Study conclusions and caveats: Earlier work had already found some motif variants in reactive arthritis synovial fluid and blood. Within matched ankylosing spondylitis synovial fluid, disease-linked clones were reportedly significantly enriched. CD8+ disease-linked clones were present at relatively low frequencies in blood.

This clonotype has at least ten counts. As yet, its antigen is unknown. MiXCR, applied by TCRdb to the 5' RACE reads, yields one record per CDR3 protein. The sample has some 120,000 distinct CDR3 sequences; about 6.4% are singletons. The germline V gene encodes CDR1 SEHNR and CDR2 FQNEAQ (reference sequence). Trimming removed 1 base at V and 5 bases at J, with 6 bases between. The CDR3 loop spans 14 amino acids. The TCR sequence derives from a male donor with ankylosing spondylitis or in good health (not recorded which). The rearrangement links TRBV7-9 to TRBJ1-6; unclear D gene. The sequenced sample was blood, either unsorted or a sorted T cell fraction (not recorded which). This CDR3 is CASSLDPDNSPLHF. CDR3 DNA sequence: TGTGCCAGCAGCTTAGACCCCGATAATTCACCCCTCCACTTT.